A selection of T cell receptor beta chains follows, all from one sample in a study of cytomegalovirus exposure and HLA in healthy donors. Here immunoSEQ multiplex PCR was the method, and the copy in TCRdb shows in-frame clones only, minus some. Among approximately 120,000 clones listed, roughly 90% were seen once. Sample: PBMCs. The source of these receptors is a woman aged 18 to 35 in good health and CMV-seronegative. CDR3s include the opening cysteine and the closing phenylalanine or tryptophan. D genes are given only for firm matches. Clone size, where shown, is once, few, many, or a class for clones that have expanded.

V: TRBV30
size: -
J: TRBJ2-5
D: -
DNA: TGTGCCTGGAGTCTCGGTCTTCAAGAGACCCAGTACTTC
CDR3: CAWSLGLQETQYF

V: TRBV7-9
size: -
J: TRBJ1-2
D: -
DNA: TGTGCCAGCAGAACCGGTGACAGTTCCTATGGCTACACCTTC
CDR3: CASRTGDSSYGYTF

V: TRBV28
size: -
J: TRBJ2-6
D: -
DNA: TGTGCCAGCAGTTTATGGCGGAGGAGCTCTGGGGCCAACGTCCTGACTTTC
CDR3: CASSLWRRSSGANVLTF

V: TRBV2
size: -
J: TRBJ2-1
D: -
DNA: TGTGCCAGCAGTGAAGGGACTATTAATCTTCGGTATGAGCAGTTCTTC
CDR3: CASSEGTINLRYEQFF

V: TRBV2
size: -
J: TRBJ2-7
D: -
DNA: TGTGCCAGCAGAAACGCAGGGTTCGTGAGCTCCTACGAGCAGTACTTC
CDR3: CASRNAGFVSSYEQYF

V: TRBV20-1
size: -
J: TRBJ2-7
D: TRBD1
DNA: TGCAGTGCTAGCAAACAGGGGTATGAGTACTTC
CDR3: CSASKQGYEYF

V: TRBV15
size: -
J: TRBJ2-7
D: TRBD2
DNA: TGTGCCACCAGCAGAGATTTAGGGACTAGCGACTACGAGCAGTACTTC
CDR3: CATSRDLGTSDYEQYF

V: TRBV4-2
size: -
J: TRBJ2-1
D: -
DNA: TGTGCCAGCAGCCAAGATGGGCCAGGGGCAGCGGATGAGCAGTTCTTC
CDR3: CASSQDGPGAADEQFF

V: TRBV7-2
size: -
J: TRBJ1-1
D: -
DNA: TGTGCCAGCAGCTTAGCAAGGGAGGAGAGGGCTTTCTTT
CDR3: CASSLAREERAFF

V: TRBV28
size: -
J: TRBJ1-2
D: -
DNA: TGTGCCAGCACGGGGACAAAAGAGAACTATGGCTACACCTTC
CDR3: CASTGTKENYGYTF

V: TRBV19
size: -
J: TRBJ2-1
D: TRBD2
DNA: TGTGCCAGTAGTATATCGGGACTAGCGGTCAATGAGCAGTTCTTC
CDR3: CASSISGLAVNEQFF

V: TRBV7-3
size: once
J: TRBJ2-7
D: -
DNA: TGTGCCAGCAGCTCCTTAAGGCGGCAACCCGGTTACCACGAGCAGTACTTC
CDR3: CASSSLRRQPGYHEQYF

V: TRBV28
size: -
J: TRBJ1-1
D: -
DNA: TGTGCCAGCAGTTTGACGAGGAGTTCAGCTTTCTTT
CDR3: CASSLTRSSAFF

V: TRBV9
size: -
J: TRBJ2-2
D: TRBD2
DNA: TGTGCCAGCAGCGTAGGGACTAGCGTCAACGGGGAGCTGTTTTTT
CDR3: CASSVGTSVNGELFF

V: TRBV4-1
size: -
J: TRBJ1-3
D: -
DNA: TGCGCCAGCAGCCAAGGTGGCAGGGGAACTCCTGGAAACACCATATATTTT
CDR3: CASSQGGRGTPGNTIYF

V: TRBV7-2
size: -
J: TRBJ2-3
D: TRBD2
DNA: TGTGCCAGCAGCCAGACTAGCGGGAACACAGATACGCAGTATTTT
CDR3: CASSQTSGNTDTQYF

V: TRBV15
size: -
J: TRBJ2-1
D: -
DNA: TGTGCCACCAGCAGAGGGCGAGGTTGGGACAATGAGCAGTTCTTC
CDR3: CATSRGRGWDNEQFF

V: TRBV6-4
size: -
J: TRBJ1-5
D: -
DNA: TGTGCCAGCAGTGACCGGCAGGTTCGTTTGAGCAATCAGCCCCAGCATTTT
CDR3: CASSDRQVRLSNQPQHF

V: TRBV5-1
size: -
J: TRBJ2-1
D: -
DNA: TGCGCCAGCAGTGGCTTAAGGGCGGGGTACAATGAGCAGTTCTTC
CDR3: CASSGLRAGYNEQFF

V: TRBV27
size: -
J: TRBJ1-2
D: TRBD1
DNA: TGTGCCAGCAGTTTTTTAATGGGACAGGGGAACTATGGCTACACCTTC
CDR3: CASSFLMGQGNYGYTF

V: TRBV2
size: -
J: TRBJ2-2
D: TRBD2
DNA: TGTGCCAGCAGTGACACTAGCGCGGCGAACACCGGGGAGCTGTTTTTT
CDR3: CASSDTSAANTGELFF

V: TRBV11-2
size: -
J: TRBJ2-7
D: TRBD1
DNA: TGTGCCAGCAGCCCAGAGACAGGGTCGTACGAGCAGTACTTC
CDR3: CASSPETGSYEQYF

V: TRBV6-1
size: once
J: TRBJ1-2
D: TRBD1
DNA: TGTGCCAGCAGTCCCCAGGAGGGGGCTGTCTATGGCTACACCTTC
CDR3: CASSPQEGAVYGYTF

V: TRBV7-9
size: -
J: TRBJ1-5
D: -
DNA: TGTGCCAGCAGCCCCTCTAATGGCAATCAGCCCCAGCATTTT
CDR3: CASSPSNGNQPQHF